Below are 25 T cell receptor beta chains sequenced from a single sample in a study of blood T cell repertoires in COVID-19. Using immunoSEQ multiplex PCR, the repertoire was profiled, and TCRdb retains in-frame clones only, with some absent. The sample consists of about 160,000 clones, about four fifths of them appearing once. Sequencing input: peripheral blood. These TCRs come from a woman aged 55-70 years with COVID-19, enrolled during active disease.

The gene calls are TRBV10-3 and TRBJ1-2, with D possibly matching TRBD1 (5 bases). This CDR3 contains 13 residues. Germline V gives CDR1 ENHRY, CDR2 SYGVKD. V was pared by 9 bases and J by 2 bases, with 13 bases between. The CDR3 loop reads CAMAEGANYGYTF. The CDR3 DNA follows: TGTGCCATGGCCGAAGGGGCGAACTATGGCTACACCTTC.

The chain joins TRBV7-8 to TRBJ2-7, with TRBD1 as a possible D gene (6 bases). Trimming pared 0 bases from V and 3 bases from J, leaving 9 bases between. Germline lookup yields CDR1 SGHVS and CDR2 FQNEAQ. This CDR3 comprises 14 residues. CDR3 sequence reads: CASSLAGQLYEQYF. Written as DNA, the CDR3 is TGTGCCAGCAGCTTAGCTGGACAGCTCTACGAGCAGTACTTC.

The chain links TRBV18 to TRBJ1-5; 7 bases fit TRBD1. This CDR3 spans 16 amino acids. Looked up from germline, CDR1 is KGHSH and CDR2 is LQKENI. Trimming removed 3 bases from V and 2 bases from J; junction bases left unmatched: 7. The CDR3 protein is CASSPRETGRNQPQHF. CDR3 DNA sequence: TGTGCCAGCTCACCCCGGGAGACAGGGCGCAATCAGCCCCAGCATTTT.

This clone has a handful of counts. The rearrangement uses TRBV19 and TRBJ1-5; 11 bases line up with TRBD1. The germline V gene encodes CDR1 LNHDA and CDR2 SQIVND (reference sequence). V shed 8 bases and J 8 bases; nucleotides not matched to a gene: 8. The CDR3 runs to 14 residues. CDR3 coding DNA: TGTGCCAGTGGGGACAGGGGGGCTCGTGAGCCCCAGCATTTT. This encodes CASGDRGAREPQHF. The complete variable domain, with remaining parts taken from reference TRBV19 and TRBJ1-5, reads DGGITQSPKYLFRKEGQNVTLSCEQNLNHDAMYWYRQDPGQGLRLIYYSQIVNDFQKGDIAEGYSVSREKKESFPLTVTSAQKNPTAFYLCASGDRGAREPQHFGDGTRLSIL.

This clone was observed once. V gene TRBV19 combines with J gene TRBJ2-5; 7 bases are a match to TRBD1. The length of the CDR3 is 13 residues. Germline V lookup: CDR1 LNHDA, CDR2 SQIVND (reference sequence). With V trimmed by 4 bases and J by 1 base, 0 bases remained unmatched. CDR3: CASSRTGQETQYF. In nucleotides, the CDR3 is TGTGCCAGTAGTAGGACAGGCCAAGAGACCCAGTACTTC.

J is TRBJ2-2 and V is TRBV3-1 (or the pseudogene TRBV3-2), with 8 bases aligning to TRBD2. V trimming: 4 bases; J trimming: 8 bases; junction bases outside the gene matches: 9. The length of the CDR3 is 15 residues. CDR1 is LGHDT, CDR2 YNNKEL, per germline (reference sequence). CDR3 bases: TGTGCCAGCAGCCCGACTGGACTAGCCCAGGGGGAGCTGTTTTTT. Its translation: CASSPTGLAQGELFF.

This chain uses TRBV27 with TRBJ1-1; D is unclear. Germline lookup yields CDR1 MNHEY and CDR2 SMNVEV (reference sequence). The CDR3 covers 15 residues. Trimming removed 5 bases from V and 0 bases from J, with 13 bases in between. This chain's CDR3 is CASSPSYGLNTEAFF. DNA for the CDR3: TGTGCCAGCAGTCCCTCATACGGGTTGAACACTGAAGCTTTCTTT.

The chain recombines TRBV7-6 with TRBJ2-1; 10 bases agree with TRBD2. Trimming cost V 0 bases and J 3 bases; bases outside gene matches: 8. In germline, CDR1 is SGHVS, CDR2 FNYEAQ. This CDR3 contains 18 residues. The CDR3 DNA sequence: TGTGCCAGCAGCTTAGCCCCTCTAGCGGGGGTAAACTACAATGAGCAGTTCTTC. Translation: CASSLAPLAGVNYNEQFF.

This chain joins TRBV28 and TRBJ2-5; 10 bases map to TRBD1. This CDR3 is 15 amino acids long. Germline CDR1 is MDHEN and CDR2 is SYDVKM. The ends lost 3 bases at V and 5 bases at J; junction bases unmatched: 6. CDR3 coding DNA: TGTGCCAGCAGTTTTATGACAGGGGGCACGGAGACCCAGTACTTC. It codes for CASSFMTGGTETQYF.

The genes are TRBV2 and TRBJ2-4; 7 bases map to TRBD1. The length of the CDR3 is 15 residues. In germline, CDR1 is SNHLY, CDR2 FYNNEI. The ends lost 7 bases at V and 4 bases at J; junction bases unmatched: 10. The CDR3 DNA reads TGTGCCAGCAACGAAGCCGGGACAGAGAAAAACATTCAGTACTTC. It translates to CASNEAGTEKNIQYF.

V is TRBV19 and J is TRBJ2-5; 8 nucleotides align to TRBD1. Germline values: CDR1 LNHDA, CDR2 SQIVND (reference sequence). Germline trimming cut 5 bases from V and 7 bases from J; bases unmatched to any gene: 6. There are 13 residues in the CDR3. CDR3 sequence reads: CASSRRGPATQYF. The CDR3, as DNA: TGTGCCAGTAGTCGCAGGGGGCCGGCGACCCAGTACTTC. Full variable domain (missing parts from reference TRBV19 and TRBJ2-5): DGGITQSPKYLFRKEGQNVTLSCEQNLNHDAMYWYRQDPGQGLRLIYYSQIVNDFQKGDIAEGYSVSREKKESFPLTVTSAQKNPTAFYLCASSRRGPATQYFGPGTRLLVL.

The chain employs TRBV15 and TRBJ1-2; tentatively, D is TRBD1 (6 bases). The V end lost 3 bases, the J end lost 0 bases, and 8 bases lay between the germline ends. Germline assignment: CDR1 LNHNV and CDR2 YYDKDF (reference sequence). CDR3 length: 14 amino acids. In nucleotides, the CDR3 is TGTGCCACCAGCAGGGGGACAACTAACTATGGCTACACCTTC. It is translated as CATSRGTTNYGYTF.

The chain carries TRBV6-5 and TRBJ1-2, with a possible D match to TRBD1 (5 bases). The CDR3 runs 13 residues. Germline V gene sequence: CDR1 MNHEY, CDR2 SVGAGI. V dropped 5 bases and J dropped 4 bases, with 11 bases sitting between them. The CDR3 DNA sequence: TGTGCCAGCAGTAAGACAGTTGCCTATGGCTACACCTTC. Its translation: CASSKTVAYGYTF.

The chain links TRBV2 to TRBJ2-5; D is uncertain. The germline V gene has CDR1 SNHLY and CDR2 FYNNEI. Trimming removed 3 bases from V and 1 base from J, with 9 bases in between. The CDR3 spans 14 residues. CDR3 region: CASSEVAFQETQYF. CDR3 sequence (DNA): TGTGCCAGCAGTGAGGTGGCTTTCCAAGAGACCCAGTACTTC.

The chain combines TRBV5-1 with TRBJ2-5; TRBD2 matches at 15 bases. Per germline, CDR1 SGHRS and CDR2 YFSETQ. The junction had 6 bases not matched to a gene; V was cut back by 4 bases and J by 5 bases. The CDR3 loop spans 16 amino acids. The CDR3 region has the DNA TGCGCCAGCAGCGTAACCGGGACTAGCGGGGGGGAGACCCAGTACTTC. Translating gives CASSVTGTSGGETQYF.

In nucleotides, the CDR3 is TGTGCCAGCGGGACTAGTTCGTATTTTACGCAGTATTTT. As protein: CASGTSSYFTQYF. The chain has TRBV6-5 and TRBJ2-3; 8 nucleotides agree with TRBD2. The length of the CDR3 is 13 residues. V shed 8 bases and J 8 bases; nucleotides not matched to a gene: 9. Germline V gene data show CDR1 as MNHEY and CDR2 as SVGAGI.

V usage is TRBV20-1 and J usage is TRBJ1-2, with a possible D match to TRBD1 (5 bases). Per germline, CDR1 DFQATT and CDR2 SNEGSKA (reference sequence). CDR3 length: 11 residues. The V end was cut by 6 bases, the J end by 6 bases, with 11 bases between. The CDR3 loop reads CSANGGNGYTF. The CDR3 nucleotides are TGCAGTGCCAATGGGGGGAATGGCTACACCTTC.

This rearrangement joins TRBV10-3 to TRBJ1-1; perhaps TRBD1 as D (6 bases). The CDR3 totals 13 residues. V was pared by 4 bases and J by 10 bases, with 16 bases between. Germline assignment: CDR1 ENHRY and CDR2 SYGVKD. The CDR3 region has the DNA TGTGCCATCAGTGGGGCTACAGGGTCGATAGCTTTCTTT. Translating it yields CAISGATGSIAFF.

The chain links TRBV4-1 to TRBJ1-1, with a possible D match to TRBD1 (6 bases). Germline CDR1 and CDR2: MGHRA and YSYEKL. The ends were cut back, 0 bases at V and 8 bases at J, with 16 bases in the middle. The CDR3 is made up of 15 amino acids. The CDR3 DNA sequence: TGCGCCAGCAGCCAAGAGAACTGGGGGCTTCGAGAAGCTTTCTTT. Its translation: CASSQENWGLREAFF.

The V call is TRBV6-1, the J call TRBJ1-3, with D uncertain. The CDR3 loop spans 15 amino acids. Deletions cut 1 base from V and 2 bases from J, with 9 bases between. Germline V gene sequence: CDR1 MNHNS, CDR2 SASEGT. CDR3 sequence (DNA): TGTGCCAGCAGTGAAGGTTGGGAGCCTGGAAACACCATATATTTT. It yields the protein CASSEGWEPGNTIYF.

The rearrangement uses TRBV5-6 and TRBJ2-2; D not certain. Germline V gene sequence: CDR1 SGHDT, CDR2 YYEEEE. V lost 4 bases and J lost 4, with 5 bases in between. This CDR3 has 12 amino acids. The CDR3 DNA reads TGTGCCAGCAGCCCCGGCACCGGGGAGCTGTTTTTT. Its translation is CASSPGTGELFF. The full variable domain, its missing parts supplied by reference TRBV5-6 and TRBJ2-2, is DAGVTQSPTHLIKTRGQQVTLRCSPKSGHDTVSWYQQALGQGPQFIFQYYEEEERQRGNFPDRFSGHQFPNYSSELNVNALLLGDSALYLCASSPGTGELFFGEGSRLTVL.

This clone has just a few counts. V usage is TRBV19 and J usage is TRBJ2-7; D perhaps matches TRBD1 (6 bases). Germline lookup yields CDR1 LNHDA and CDR2 SQIVND (reference sequence). The CDR3 extends over 16 amino acids. The V gene lost 3 bases and the J gene lost 1 base, with 16 bases spanning the gap. Written as DNA, the CDR3 is TGTGCCAGTAGTATTGGAACAGGGTCGTCTTCCTACGAGCAGTACTTC. It encodes CASSIGTGSSSYEQYF.

V is TRBV21-1 and J is TRBJ2-7; TRBD1, the table's D call, was not compared with the DNA. TRBV21-1 is classified as a pseudogene. CDR3 length equals 15 residues. The CDR3 reads CASSPGQGGPYEQYV. DNA of the CDR3: TGTGCCAGCAGCCCGGGACAGGGAGGCCCCTACGAGCAGTACGTC.

The V gene is TRBV27, the J gene TRBJ2-7, with 7 nucleotides matching TRBD2. Germline V gives CDR1 MNHEY, CDR2 SMNVEV (reference sequence). The J segment lost 6 bases and the V segment lost 2 bases, leaving 1 base of the junction unmatched. The CDR3 runs to 12 residues. Written as DNA, the CDR3 is TGTGCCAGCAGTTTAAGCGGGGTCGAGCAGTACTTC. Translated, it gives CASSLSGVEQYF.

The J gene is TRBJ1-1, the V gene TRBV29-1, with a possible D match to TRBD1 (5 bases). The CDR3 spans 12 residues. Germline V gene sequence: CDR1 SQVTM, CDR2 ANQGSEA. The V and J ends lost 4 bases and 5 bases respectively, with 11 bases between them. As DNA, the CDR3 is TGCAGCGTTGGCGCAGGGTTGACTGAAGCTTTCTTT. Protein sequence: CSVGAGLTEAFF.